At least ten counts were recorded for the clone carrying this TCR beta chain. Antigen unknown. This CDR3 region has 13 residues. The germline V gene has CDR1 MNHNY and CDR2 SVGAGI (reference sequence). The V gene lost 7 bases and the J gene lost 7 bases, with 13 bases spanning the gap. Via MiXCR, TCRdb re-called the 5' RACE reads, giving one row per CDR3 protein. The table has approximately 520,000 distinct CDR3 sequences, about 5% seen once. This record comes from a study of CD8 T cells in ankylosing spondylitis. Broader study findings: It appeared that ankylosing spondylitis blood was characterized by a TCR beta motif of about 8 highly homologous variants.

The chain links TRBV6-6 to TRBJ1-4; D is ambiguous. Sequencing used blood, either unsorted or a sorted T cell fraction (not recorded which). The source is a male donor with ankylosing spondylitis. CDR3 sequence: CASMSVLGEKLFF. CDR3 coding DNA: TGTGCCAGCATGTCCGTACTCGGTGAAAAACTGTTTTTT.